Shown below are 12 T cell receptor beta chains from a single sample sequenced in a study of T cells in Graves' hyperthyroidism and ophthalmopathy. Researchers took RNA transcripts and amplified the TCR beta CDR3 regions from them. HTBI primers were the set used in a first-round RT-PCR of the TCR CDR3. TCRdb independently ran MiXCR on the multiplex PCR reads; one entry per CDR3 protein. The sample records about 98,000 distinct CDR3 sequences, around 40% being singletons. Sequenced material: peripheral blood or thyroid tissue (not recorded which). Receptors originate from a woman aged 25 to 39 with Graves' hyperthyroidism.

This clonotype was found many times. This rearrangement joins TRBV18 to TRBJ2-5; D is undetermined. Germline CDR1 KGHSH, CDR2 LQKENI. V dropped 6 bases and J dropped 7 bases, with 12 bases sitting between them. CDR3 length: 12 amino acids. The CDR3 loop reads CASSPDGRTQYF. The CDR3 coding sequence is TGTGCCAGCTCGCCGGACGGACGGACCCAGTACTTC. The variable domain in full, completed from reference TRBV18 and TRBJ2-5, reads NAGVMQNPRHLVRRRGQEARLRCSPMKGHSHVYWYRQLPEEGLKFMVYLQKENIIDESGMPKERFSAEFPKEGPSILRIQQVVRGDSAAYFCASSPDGRTQYFGPGTRLLVL.

This clonotype was detected ten times or more. V and J are TRBV10-1 and TRBJ2-5; no clear D gene. Trimming shortened V by 8 bases and J by 2 bases, and 15 bases separated the two germline ends. The CDR3 covers 14 residues. Germline CDR1 reads WNHNN; CDR2 reads SYGVQD (reference sequence). The CDR3, as DNA: TGCGCCAGCTCCAACAACATTCAACAAGAGACCCAGTACTTC. This codes for CASSNNIQQETQYF.

In the case of this clonotype: Germline and junction disagree at one end, which may indicate a read error. V is TRBV7-9 and J is TRBJ1-1, with D perhaps TRBD1 (5 bases). CDR1 SEHNR and CDR2 FQNEAQ come from the germline V gene (reference sequence). The CDR3 covers 14 residues. CDR3 sequence (DNA): TGTGCCGGCAGCTGGGGGGGTGTCAGTTCTGAAGCTTTCTTT. Its translation is CAGSWGGVSSEAFF.

This clonotype came up many times. The chain carries TRBV19 and TRBJ1-5; D ambiguous. Looked up from germline, CDR1 is LNHDA and CDR2 is SQIVND (reference sequence). V lost 2 bases, J lost 3 bases, and 8 bases lay in between. The CDR3 runs 14 residues. Here the CDR3 DNA reads TGTGCCAGTAGTATAAGGCGGCTCAATCAGCCCCAGCATTTT. This gives the protein CASSIRRLNQPQHF.

This clonotype has ten or more counts. This chain joins TRBV28 and TRBJ1-1, with unresolved D. The CDR3 has 12 amino acids. V lost 2 bases to trimming and J lost 12 bases, with 13 bases between them. Germline V gene data show CDR1 as MDHEN and CDR2 as SYDVKM. CDR3 nucleotide sequence: TGTGCCAGCAGTTTAATAACGAGCTTGACTTTCTTT. Its protein is CASSLITSLTFF.

This clonotype came up many times. The chain recombines TRBV28 with TRBJ1-2, with 8 bases aligning to TRBD1. V shed 7 bases and J 5 bases; nucleotides not matched to a gene: 15. Germline V lookup: CDR1 MDHEN, CDR2 SYDVKM. CDR3 size: 16 residues. As DNA, the CDR3 is TGTGCCAGCATCGGGACAGGTCAGGTCCTTGGGTATGGCTACACCTTC. Encoded protein: CASIGTGQVLGYGYTF.

This clonotype was counted at least ten times. The rearrangement uses TRBV12-3 or TRBV12-4 and TRBJ1-2; 9 positions match TRBD1. This CDR3 spans 15 amino acids. After removal of 6 bases from V and 8 bases from J, the junction contained 13 bases not matched to a gene. The CDR3 reads CASRLRGQGPKGYTF. The CDR3 region has the DNA TGTGCCAGCAGGTTAAGGGGACAGGGCCCAAAGGGCTACACCTTC.

This clonotype has a handful of counts. A much larger clone differs from this one at a single base, so this may be a read error. The J gene is TRBJ1-4, the V gene TRBV5-5; unclear D gene. V lost 3 bases and J lost 8, with 14 bases in between. Germline V lookup: CDR1 SGHKS, CDR2 YYEKEE (reference sequence). The CDR3 is 14 amino acids. CDR3 coding DNA: TGTGCCAGCAGCTCGTTGGGGAATCCGGAAAAACTGTTTTTT. Translation: CASSSLGNPEKLFF.

This chain connects TRBV20-1 to TRBJ2-7, with 9 bases aligning to TRBD2. From germline, CDR1 is DFQATT and CDR2 SNEGSKA (reference sequence). After removal of 0 bases from V and 2 bases from J, the junction contained 5 bases not matched to a gene. The CDR3 is 15 residues long. The CDR3 protein is CSARDRLAETYEQYF. The CDR3 DNA follows: TGCAGTGCTAGAGACCGACTAGCGGAGACCTACGAGCAGTACTTC.

The chain recombines TRBV19 with TRBJ1-1; D is unclear. The CDR3 covers 13 residues. Trimming pared 8 bases from V and 3 bases from J, leaving 13 bases between. The germline V gene has CDR1 LNHDA and CDR2 SQIVND (reference sequence). The CDR3 here is CASLKGYYTEAFF. The CDR3 bases are TGTGCCAGTCTTAAGGGATATTACACTGAAGCTTTCTTT.

As regards this clonotype: This may come from a read error, since a much larger clone is one base off. DNA for the CDR3: TGTGCCAGCAGTTTAGTGGGTCAGCCCCAGCATTTT. It encodes CASSLVGQPQHF. The J gene is TRBJ1-5, the V gene TRBV28, with D hard to call. V was trimmed by 2 bases and J by 6 bases, leaving 5 bases between them. Germline loops: CDR1 MDHEN, CDR2 SYDVKM. CDR3 size: 12 residues.

This clonotype was seen repeatedly, ten times or more. The chain joins TRBV7-9 to TRBJ2-5; no clear D. This CDR3 region has 13 residues. V was shortened by 10 bases and J by 5 bases, with 17 bases between the two germline ends. The germline CDR1 and CDR2 sequences are SEHNR and FQNEAQ (reference sequence). The CDR3 is CAIKLSRLETQYF. DNA for the CDR3: TGTGCCATCAAGTTGAGCCGCCTGGAGACCCAGTACTTC.